This T cell receptor (beta chain) was documented in a study of cytomegalovirus exposure and HLA in healthy donors. The study's findings and limits: An analysis done earlier found most TCR beta V segments productive about 87% or about 30% of the time. Sequence variants that were highly shared formed a cluster that was likely a sequencing artifact. Among TCR beta chains, those listed as cytomegalovirus-associated numbered about 160. Specificity of a few CMV-associated chains for CMV antigens was verified in vitro.

The PCR made use of 60 Vbeta and 13 Jbeta primers. The repertoire was sequenced with immunoSEQ multiplex PCR; TCRdb's copy has only in-frame clones and lacks some. This sample has about 120,000 clones, with 70% to 85% found just once. Germline CDR1 reads ENHRY; CDR2 reads SYGVKD. The CDR3 is 13 amino acids. A remark on this clone: Its target is unknown. One junction end disagrees with the germline gene, perhaps due to a read error.

Sequencing was performed on PBMCs. This receptor was obtained from a man aged 30-40 years in good health and CMV-seropositive. J is TRBJ2-7 and V is TRBV10-3; 8 bases are shared with TRBD2. This CDR3 reads CALSGGSSYEQYF. The CDR3 nucleotides read TGTGCCCTCAGCGGGGGAAGCTCCTACGAGCAGTACTTC.